This is a list of T cell receptor beta chains from one sample in a study of graft-versus-host responses after intestinal transplantation. Produced via immunoSEQ multiplex PCR; TCRdb's table is partial and in-frame only. The sample shows more than 55,000 clones, approximately 90% of them seen only once. Material: PBMCs, obtained 26 days after transplant. These receptors came from a human patient who received an intestinal transplant, so some T cells may come from the graft donor. The CDR3 runs from the conserved cysteine through the conserved F or W. D genes are given only for firm matches. The size entry is marked missing in some rows and otherwise reads once, few, many or a size class.

cdr3_aa | cdr3_nt | j_call | v_call | d_call | clone_size
CASSTSGGLESYEQYF | TGTGCCAGCTCGACTTCCGGGGGACTTGAGTCCTACGAGCAGTACTTC | TRBJ2-7 | TRBV7-9 | . | .
CASSLAKEGRGYHEQYF | TGTGCCAGCAGCTTGGCGAAAGAGGGCAGGGGCTACCACGAGCAGTACTTC | TRBJ2-7 | TRBV5-8 | . | .
CASSITGGAHEAFF | TGTGCCAGCAGCATTACAGGGGGCGCCCATGAAGCTTTCTTT | TRBJ1-1 | TRBV7-3 | TRBD1 | .
CASSEGTSGYTDTQYF | TGTGCCAGCAGTGAAGGGACTAGCGGATACACAGATACGCAGTATTTT | TRBJ2-3 | TRBV6-1 | TRBD2 | .
CASSGGLSVDTQYF | TGTGCCAGCAGTGGAGGACTATCTGTGGATACGCAGTATTTT | TRBJ2-3 | TRBV27 | . | .
CASSFDWGGAYNEQFF | TGCGCCAGCAGCTTTGACTGGGGAGGTGCCTACAATGAGCAGTTCTTC | TRBJ2-1 | TRBV5-1 | . | .
CASSFLGQGSTGELFF | TGTGCCAGCAGTTTTTTGGGGCAGGGGTCAACCGGGGAGCTGTTTTTT | TRBJ2-2 | TRBV28 | . | .
CASTPSGENYGYTF | TGTGCCAGTACCCCGTCAGGGGAAAACTATGGCTACACCTTC | TRBJ1-2 | TRBV19 | . | .
CASSRDRGSPRPQHF | TGTGCCAGCAGCCGCGACAGGGGATCGCCCAGGCCCCAGCATTTT | TRBJ1-5 | TRBV5-8 | TRBD1 | once
CASSLGQGGQPQHF | TGCGCCAGCAGCTTGGGACAGGGCGGTCAGCCCCAGCATTTT | TRBJ1-5 | TRBV5-1 | TRBD1 | .
CASSKGTGFTEAFF | TGTGCCAGTAGTAAAGGGACAGGGTTTACTGAAGCTTTCTTT | TRBJ1-1 | TRBV19 | TRBD1 | .
CASSFRGSGYEQYF | TGTGCCAGCAGTTTCAGGGGGAGCGGCTACGAGCAGTACTTC | TRBJ2-7 | TRBV28 | TRBD1 | .
CASSVAGLTDTQYF | TGTGCCAGCAGCGTAGCAGGGCTCACAGATACGCAGTATTTT | TRBJ2-3 | TRBV9 | . | .
CSVRGQYNEQFF | TGCAGCGTCCGCGGACAGTACAATGAGCAGTTCTTC | TRBJ2-1 | TRBV29-1 | . | .
CASSEGTSGHTDTQYF | TGTGCCAGCAGCGAGGGGACTAGCGGGCACACAGATACGCAGTATTTT | TRBJ2-3 | TRBV2 | TRBD2 | .
CASSGSLRGPDYTF | TGTGCCAGCAGTGGAAGCCTCAGGGGGCCAGACTACACCTTC | TRBJ1-2 | TRBV6-1 | TRBD1 | .
CATSGRGANYGYTF | TGTGCCACCTCCGGGCGGGGAGCTAACTATGGCTACACCTTC | TRBJ1-2 | TRBV6-6 | . | .
CASSPLGGQPQHF | TGTGCCAGCTCACCACTGGGGGGTCAGCCCCAGCATTTT | TRBJ1-5 | TRBV18 | . | .
CASSQVVGLPADEQFF | TGTGCCAGCAGCCAAGTAGTGGGGCTACCTGCCGATGAGCAGTTCTTC | TRBJ2-1 | TRBV4-2 | . | .
CASSLDRESSIYTF | TGTGCCAGCAGCTTGGACAGGGAATCCTCTATCTACACCTTC | TRBJ1-2 | TRBV11-2 | TRBD1 | .
CASSVPGQSGNTIYF | TGTGCCAGCAGCGTACCGGGACAGAGTGGAAACACCATATATTTT | TRBJ1-3 | TRBV5-6 | TRBD1 | .
CASSLRGHNEQFF | TGTGCCAGCAGCTTGAGAGGCCACAATGAGCAGTTCTTC | TRBJ2-1 | TRBV11-3 | . | .
CASSYRQGGNYEQYF | TGCGCCAGCAGCTATCGACAGGGGGGAAACTACGAGCAGTACTTC | TRBJ2-7 | TRBV5-1 | TRBD1 | .
CASSLTNRRSPLHF | TGTGCCAGCAGTTTAACGAACAGAAGGTCACCCCTCCACTTT | TRBJ1-6 | TRBV28 | . | .
CASSLCGETGGNYEQYF | TGTGCCAGCAGTTTATGTGGGGAGACAGGGGGAAATTACGAGCAGTACTTC | TRBJ2-7 | TRBV28 | TRBD1 | few
CASSKTSGDTGELFF | TGCGCCAGCAGTAAAACCTCGGGGGACACCGGGGAGCTGTTTTTT | TRBJ2-2 | TRBV5-1 | . | .
CASSERTGLNTEAFF | TGTGCCAGCAGTGAAAGGACGGGATTGAACACTGAAGCTTTCTTT | TRBJ1-1 | TRBV2 | . | few